This T cell receptor (beta chain) was documented in a study of T cell repertoires in cytomegalovirus infection (dated by TCRdb to between 2018 and 2021). General notes on the study: The HLA type of each donor mattered for the analysis, because public TCR beta signatures pointed to carriage of CMV infection along with the matching HLA type. Overall study outcomes, separate from this receptor: The ex vivo response was dominated by HLA-C-restricted CMV-specific TCR beta clonotypes, which also provided the single most frequent clonotype in two of eight donors. In both this cohort and an independent approximately 350-donor cohort, the cumulative frequency of public TCR beta family members distinguished carriers of CMV infection plus the relevant HLA type.

On this clonotype: There is no known antigen for this receptor. Base quality data are lacking; no much larger clone is found one base away.

The instrument given in TCRdb is Illumina HiSeq 1500. In-frame beta chains were kept once TCRdb had trimmed the public reads at Q25 with fastp and called clones with MiXCR. Records with the same CDR3 protein are collapsed into one entry carrying the most frequent genes and DNA. Counted in this sample were about 440,000 distinct CDR3 sequences; approximately 32% of them appeared once. The top ten clonotypes cover roughly 15% of the sample. According to the germline V gene, CDR1 reads MGHRA and CDR2 reads YSYEKL. Including the terminal cysteine and phenylalanine, the CDR3 comprises 16 residues. The read is trimmed to its CDR3 DNA, 48 bases read in frame from base 1. V gives up 5 bases and J gives up 2 bases, and the segment between their germline ends measures 16 bases.

This receptor was obtained from a human donor in good health (CMV status not recorded). Some clones in this sample may be carry-over from other donors' samples. This sequence uses TRBV4-1 and TRBJ1-5; the D segment cannot be called with confidence. Sequencing was carried out using PBMCs. At the DNA level, the sequence is TGCGCCAGCAGCGCCCGGGAGATTCCGGGCAATCAGCCCCAGCATTTT. This sequence encodes CASSAREIPGNQPQHF.